The entry that follows covers one TCR beta chain sequence. The data were taken from a study of blood T cell repertoires in COVID-19. Authors' methods: Counts of nucleated cells, estimated from reference gene primer amplification, were obtained. TCRdb keeps only in-frame clones here, not all; method: immunoSEQ multiplex PCR. The DNA gave D and trimming, while V, J and clone size come from that table. The table has approximately 220,000 clones, about 80% seen once. The CDR3 loop spans 15 amino acids. CDR1 and CDR2 (germline): SEHNR, FQNEAQ (reference sequence). Trimming shortened V by 1 base and J by 8 bases, and 14 bases separated the two germline ends.

The sequence was collected from a middle-aged woman with acute COVID-19. The chain recombines TRBV7-9 with TRBJ1-4; D call uncertain. The sequencing input was PBMCs or T cells enriched from blood (not recorded which). The CDR3 region is CASSLEGPGREKLFF. Written as DNA, the CDR3 is TGTGCCAGCAGCTTAGAAGGTCCGGGTAGAGAAAAACTGTTTTTT.